The 5 T cell receptor beta chains below come from one sample, sequenced in a study of cytomegalovirus exposure and HLA in healthy donors. PCR was performed using 60 Vbeta and 13 Jbeta primers. Profiled with immunoSEQ multiplex PCR; TCRdb holds only in-frame clones, not every one. The sample includes tens of thousands of clones, 60% to 85% of them seen just once. Sequencing was done on a sample of PBMCs. These TCRs come from a woman in her thirties or forties in good health and CMV-seropositive.

This chain connects TRBV11-3 to TRBJ2-5; TRBD1 matches 9 bases. The CDR3 is 14 residues long. Germline V CDR1 and CDR2: SGHNT, YENEEA. The V and J ends lost 6 bases and 5 bases, in that order; junction bases with no gene match: 7. The CDR3 is CASSPGQGLETQYF. As DNA, the CDR3 is TGTGCCAGCAGTCCTGGACAGGGGCTTGAGACCCAGTACTTC.

The CDR3 nucleotides read TGTGCCAGCTCACCGGCTTCACTATTTGAGACCCAGTACTTC. It specifies CASSPASLFETQYF. V usage is TRBV18 and J usage is TRBJ2-5; no firm D call. The CDR3 is made up of 14 amino acids. Trimming removed 3 bases at V and 5 bases at J, with 13 bases between. Germline loops: CDR1 KGHSH, CDR2 LQKENI. The variable domain in full, completed from reference TRBV18 and TRBJ2-5, reads NAGVMQNPRHLVRRRGQEARLRCSPMKGHSHVYWYRQLPEEGLKFMVYLQKENIIDESGMPKERFSAEFPKEGPSILRIQQVVRGDSAAYFCASSPASLFETQYFGPGTRLLVL.

This sequence joins TRBV5-4 and TRBJ1-2, with 7 bases that match TRBD1. This CDR3 is 16 amino acids long. Germline V lookup: CDR1 SGHNT, CDR2 YYREEE (reference sequence). The junction had 6 bases not matched to a gene; V was cut back by 0 bases and J by 1 base. The CDR3 region has the DNA TGTGCCAGCAGCTTGGGCCCTACAGGGGATAACTATGGCTACACCTTC. Translated: CASSLGPTGDNYGYTF.

The chain recombines TRBV27 with TRBJ1-1; maybe TRBD1 (5 bases). The germline gives CDR1 MNHEY, CDR2 SMNVEV (reference sequence). Trimming took off 11 bases at V and 1 base at J, with 17 bases between the two ends. CDR3 length: 14 amino acids. This CDR3 is CAGSAGTWNTEAFF. The CDR3, as DNA: TGTGCCGGTTCGGCAGGGACTTGGAACACTGAAGCTTTCTTT.

This chain joins TRBV6-5 and TRBJ2-7; 9 nucleotides align to TRBD1. CDR3 length equals 15 residues. Germline CDR1 MNHEY, CDR2 SVGAGI. The ends lost 6 bases at V and 6 bases at J; junction bases unmatched: 12. CDR3 residues: CASRVTGTGSSEQYF. The DNA of the CDR3 is TGTGCCAGCAGGGTCACCGGGACAGGGTCATCCGAGCAGTACTTC.